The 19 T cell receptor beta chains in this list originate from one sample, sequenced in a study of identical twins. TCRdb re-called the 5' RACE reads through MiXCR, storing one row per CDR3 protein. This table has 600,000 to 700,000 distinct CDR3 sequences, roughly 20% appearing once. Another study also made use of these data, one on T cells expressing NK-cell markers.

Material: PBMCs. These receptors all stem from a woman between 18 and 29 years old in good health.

CDR3 sequence (DNA): TGCAGTGCTAGACGTCCGGGGGGGTTAAATACGCAGTATTTT. Protein: CSARRPGGLNTQYF. The chain employs TRBV20-1 and TRBJ2-3; 8 bases match TRBD2. Germline V lookup: CDR1 DFQATT, CDR2 SNEGSKA (reference sequence). The CDR3 is 14 residues long. The trim removed 2 bases at V and 7 bases at J, leaving 8 bases unmatched.

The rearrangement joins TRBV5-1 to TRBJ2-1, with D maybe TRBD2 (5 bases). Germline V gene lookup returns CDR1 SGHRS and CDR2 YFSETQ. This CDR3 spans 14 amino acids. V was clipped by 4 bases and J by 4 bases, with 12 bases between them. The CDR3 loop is CASSAGLTYNEQFF. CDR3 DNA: TGCGCCAGCAGCGCTGGACTTACGTACAATGAGCAGTTCTTC.

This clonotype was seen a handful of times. This CDR3 is CASSYMALAGGTQYF. The DNA of the CDR3 is TGTGCCAGCAGTTACATGGCACTAGCGGGGGGGACCCAGTACTTC. The J gene is TRBJ2-5, the V gene TRBV6-5, with 12 bases that match TRBD2. In germline, CDR1 is MNHEY, CDR2 SVGAGI. The CDR3 is 15 amino acids. The junction had 5 bases not matched to a gene; V was cut back by 2 bases and J by 7 bases.

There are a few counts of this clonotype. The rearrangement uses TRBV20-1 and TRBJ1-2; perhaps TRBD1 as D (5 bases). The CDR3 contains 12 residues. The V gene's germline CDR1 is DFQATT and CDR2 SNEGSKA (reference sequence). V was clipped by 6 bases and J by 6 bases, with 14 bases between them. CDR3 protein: CSAPQAGHGYTF. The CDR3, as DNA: TGCAGTGCCCCGCAAGCAGGGCATGGCTACACCTTC.

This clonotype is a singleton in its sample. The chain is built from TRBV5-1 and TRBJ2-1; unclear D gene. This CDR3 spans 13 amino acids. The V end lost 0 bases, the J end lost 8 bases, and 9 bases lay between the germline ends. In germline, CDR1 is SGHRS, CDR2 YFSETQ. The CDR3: CASSLVGPDEQFF. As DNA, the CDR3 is TGCGCCAGCAGCTTGGTTGGGCCGGATGAGCAGTTCTTC.

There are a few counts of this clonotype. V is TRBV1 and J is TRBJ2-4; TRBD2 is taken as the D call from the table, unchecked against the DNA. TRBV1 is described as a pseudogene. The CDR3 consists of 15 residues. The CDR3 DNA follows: TGCACCAGCAGCGGACTACGAGCAGCCAAAAACATTCAGTACTTC. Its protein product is CTSSGLRAAKNIQYF.

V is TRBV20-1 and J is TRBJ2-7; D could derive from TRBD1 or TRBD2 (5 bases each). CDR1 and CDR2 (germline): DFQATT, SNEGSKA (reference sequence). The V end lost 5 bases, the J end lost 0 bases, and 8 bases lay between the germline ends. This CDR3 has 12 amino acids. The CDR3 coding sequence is TGCAGTGCTGAGGGGAGCTCCTACGAGCAGTACTTC. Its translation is CSAEGSSYEQYF.

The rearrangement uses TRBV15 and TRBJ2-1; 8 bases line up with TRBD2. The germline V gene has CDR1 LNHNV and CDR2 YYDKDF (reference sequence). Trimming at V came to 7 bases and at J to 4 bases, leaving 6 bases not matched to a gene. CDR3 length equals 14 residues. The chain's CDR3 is CATNGGGFYNEQFF. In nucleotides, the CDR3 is TGTGCCACCAATGGCGGGGGGTTTTACAATGAGCAGTTCTTC.

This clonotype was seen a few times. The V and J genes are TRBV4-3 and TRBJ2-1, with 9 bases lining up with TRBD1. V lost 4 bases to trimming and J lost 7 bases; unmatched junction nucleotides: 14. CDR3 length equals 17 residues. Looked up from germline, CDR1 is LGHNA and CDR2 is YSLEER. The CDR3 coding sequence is TGCGCCAGCAGCCGCCCCCCGACGGACAGGGGATTGAATGAGCAGTTCTTC. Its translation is CASSRPPTDRGLNEQFF.

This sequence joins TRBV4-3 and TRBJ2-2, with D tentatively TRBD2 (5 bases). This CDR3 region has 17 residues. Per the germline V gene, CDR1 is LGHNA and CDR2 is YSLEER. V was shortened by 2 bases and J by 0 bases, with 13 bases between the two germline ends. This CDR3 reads CASSQPGRGSNTGELFF. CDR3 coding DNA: TGCGCCAGCAGCCAACCCGGACGGGGTTCGAACACCGGGGAGCTGTTTTTT.

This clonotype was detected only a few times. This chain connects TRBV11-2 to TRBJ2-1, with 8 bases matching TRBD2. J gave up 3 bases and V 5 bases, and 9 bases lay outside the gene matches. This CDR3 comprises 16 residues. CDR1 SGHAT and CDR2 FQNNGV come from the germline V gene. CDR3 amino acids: CASSPTSGLNYNEQFF. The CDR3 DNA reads TGTGCCAGCAGCCCAACTAGCGGACTAAACTACAATGAGCAGTTCTTC.

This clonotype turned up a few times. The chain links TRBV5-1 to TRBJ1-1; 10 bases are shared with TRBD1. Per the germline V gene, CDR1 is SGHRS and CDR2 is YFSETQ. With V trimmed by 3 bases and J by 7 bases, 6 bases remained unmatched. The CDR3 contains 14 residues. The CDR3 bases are TGCGCCAGCAGCTACCCGGACAGGGGGGATGAAGCTTTCTTT. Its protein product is CASSYPDRGDEAFF. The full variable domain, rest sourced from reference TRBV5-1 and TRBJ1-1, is KAGVTQTPRYLIKTRGQQVTLSCSPISGHRSVSWYQQTPGQGLQFLFEYFSETQRNKGNFPGRFSGRQFSNSRSEMNVSTLELGDSALYLCASSYPDRGDEAFFGQGTRLTVV.

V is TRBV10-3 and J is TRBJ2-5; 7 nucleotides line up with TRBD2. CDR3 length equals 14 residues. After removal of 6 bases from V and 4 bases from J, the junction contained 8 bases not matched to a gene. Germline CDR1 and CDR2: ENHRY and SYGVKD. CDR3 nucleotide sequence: TGTGCCATCAGAGGAACTAGCGTAGCAGAGACCCAGTACTTC. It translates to CAIRGTSVAETQYF.

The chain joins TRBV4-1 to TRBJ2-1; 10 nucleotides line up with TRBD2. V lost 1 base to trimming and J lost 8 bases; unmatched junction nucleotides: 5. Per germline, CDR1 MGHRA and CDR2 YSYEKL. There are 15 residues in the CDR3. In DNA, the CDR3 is TGCGCCAGCAGCCAAGCTAGCGGGGGCCCTGATGAGCAGTTCTTC. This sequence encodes CASSQASGGPDEQFF.

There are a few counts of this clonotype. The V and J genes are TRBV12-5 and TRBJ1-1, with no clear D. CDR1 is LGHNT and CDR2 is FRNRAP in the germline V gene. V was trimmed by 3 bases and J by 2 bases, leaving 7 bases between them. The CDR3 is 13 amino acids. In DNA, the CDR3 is TGTGCTAGTGGTTTCCCTCTAAACACTGAAGCTTTCTTT. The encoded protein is CASGFPLNTEAFF.

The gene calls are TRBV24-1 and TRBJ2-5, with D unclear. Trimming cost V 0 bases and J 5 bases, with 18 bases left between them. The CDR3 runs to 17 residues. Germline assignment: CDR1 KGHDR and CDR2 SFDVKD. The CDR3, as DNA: TGTGCCACCAGTGATTTGAAGGGATGGCTTTCGCTGGAGACCCAGTACTTC. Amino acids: CATSDLKGWLSLETQYF.

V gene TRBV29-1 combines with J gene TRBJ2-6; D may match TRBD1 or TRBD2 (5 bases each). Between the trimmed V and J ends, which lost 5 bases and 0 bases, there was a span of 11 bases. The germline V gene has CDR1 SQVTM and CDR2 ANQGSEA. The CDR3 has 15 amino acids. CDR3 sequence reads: CSVLAGSSGANVLTF. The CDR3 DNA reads TGCAGCGTTCTGGCAGGGAGCTCTGGGGCCAACGTCCTGACTTTC.

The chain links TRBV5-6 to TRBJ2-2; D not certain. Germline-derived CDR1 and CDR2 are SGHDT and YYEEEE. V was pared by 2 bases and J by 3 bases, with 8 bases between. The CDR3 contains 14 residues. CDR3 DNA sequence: TGTGCCAGCAGCTTAGACCAAGACACCGGGGAGCTGTTTTTT. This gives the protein CASSLDQDTGELFF. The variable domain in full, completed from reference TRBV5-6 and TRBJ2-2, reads DAGVTQSPTHLIKTRGQQVTLRCSPKSGHDTVSWYQQALGQGPQFIFQYYEEEERQRGNFPDRFSGHQFPNYSSELNVNALLLGDSALYLCASSLDQDTGELFFGEGSRLTVL.

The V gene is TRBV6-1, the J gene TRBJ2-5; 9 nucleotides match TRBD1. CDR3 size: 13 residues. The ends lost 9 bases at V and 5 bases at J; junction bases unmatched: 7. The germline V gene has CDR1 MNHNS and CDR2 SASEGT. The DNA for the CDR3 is TGTGCCAGTCACAGGGGGCTAGGGGAGACCCAGTACTTC. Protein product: CASHRGLGETQYF.